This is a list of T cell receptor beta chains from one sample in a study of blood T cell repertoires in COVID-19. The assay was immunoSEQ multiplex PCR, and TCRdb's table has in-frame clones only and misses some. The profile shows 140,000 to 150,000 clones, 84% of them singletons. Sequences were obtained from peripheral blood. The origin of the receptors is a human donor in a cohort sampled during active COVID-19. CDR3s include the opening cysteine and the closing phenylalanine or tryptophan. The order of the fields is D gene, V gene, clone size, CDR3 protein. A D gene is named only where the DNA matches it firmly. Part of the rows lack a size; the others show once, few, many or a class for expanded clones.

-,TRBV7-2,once,CASSPYGVPGSSREAFF
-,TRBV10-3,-,CAISEGPPSSGELFF
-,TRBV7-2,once,CASSFYRANTEAFF
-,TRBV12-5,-,CASGSDRQNTEAFF
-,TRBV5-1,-,CASSLAGDSDYGYTF
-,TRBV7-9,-,CASTGGLGSGNTIYF
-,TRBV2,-,CASSSEGGQPQHF
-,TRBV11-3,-,CASSHLGEKAGYTF
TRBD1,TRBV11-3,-,CASSGQQGPWVDEQFF
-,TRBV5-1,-,CASSLEGTYYNEQFF